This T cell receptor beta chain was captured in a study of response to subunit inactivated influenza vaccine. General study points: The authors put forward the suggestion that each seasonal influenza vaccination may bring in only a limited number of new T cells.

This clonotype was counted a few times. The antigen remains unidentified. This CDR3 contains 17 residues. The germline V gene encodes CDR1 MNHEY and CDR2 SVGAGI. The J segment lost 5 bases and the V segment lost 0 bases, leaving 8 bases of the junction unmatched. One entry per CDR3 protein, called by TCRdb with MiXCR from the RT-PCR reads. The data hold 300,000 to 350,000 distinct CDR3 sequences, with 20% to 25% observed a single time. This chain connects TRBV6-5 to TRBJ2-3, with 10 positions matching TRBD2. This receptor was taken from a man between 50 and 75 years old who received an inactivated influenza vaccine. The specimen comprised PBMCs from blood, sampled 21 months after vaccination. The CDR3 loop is CASSYSIIAGGKDTQYF. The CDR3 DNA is TGTGCCAGCAGTTACTCGATTATAGCGGGGGGCAAAGATACGCAGTATTTT.